This T cell receptor beta chain was sequenced for a study of identical twins. Notes on the study in general: Part of the zero-insertion signal could reflect confounding by invariant MAIT and iNKT cells. Out-of-frame alpha sequences common to twins exhibited an excess of low generation probability. Reduced insertions were recorded for abundant cord blood beta clonotypes, with no such pattern in memory repertoires.

CDR1 is MNHEY and CDR2 is SVGEGT in the germline V gene. V was trimmed by 0 bases and J by 7 bases, leaving 13 bases between them. This CDR3 comprises 14 residues. Healthy Caucasian donors formed the entire cohort. TCRdb re-analysed the 5' RACE reads in MiXCR, keeping a single row per CDR3 protein. This sample has 500,000 to 550,000 distinct CDR3 sequences, with approximately 20% found just once. A word on this clonotype: What it binds is unknown.

This same sample was also taken into another study, of yellow fever vaccine responses in identical twins.

The receptor's source is a woman aged 18-29 years in good health. Sequences were obtained from CD4+ T cells sorted from blood. This rearrangement joins TRBV6-2 or TRBV6-3 to TRBJ2-7; D tentatively reads TRBD1 or TRBD2 (5 bases each). DNA for the CDR3: TGTGCCAGCAGTTACTCCCAGGGCCGGGGAGAGCAGTACTTC. As protein: CASSYSQGRGEQYF.